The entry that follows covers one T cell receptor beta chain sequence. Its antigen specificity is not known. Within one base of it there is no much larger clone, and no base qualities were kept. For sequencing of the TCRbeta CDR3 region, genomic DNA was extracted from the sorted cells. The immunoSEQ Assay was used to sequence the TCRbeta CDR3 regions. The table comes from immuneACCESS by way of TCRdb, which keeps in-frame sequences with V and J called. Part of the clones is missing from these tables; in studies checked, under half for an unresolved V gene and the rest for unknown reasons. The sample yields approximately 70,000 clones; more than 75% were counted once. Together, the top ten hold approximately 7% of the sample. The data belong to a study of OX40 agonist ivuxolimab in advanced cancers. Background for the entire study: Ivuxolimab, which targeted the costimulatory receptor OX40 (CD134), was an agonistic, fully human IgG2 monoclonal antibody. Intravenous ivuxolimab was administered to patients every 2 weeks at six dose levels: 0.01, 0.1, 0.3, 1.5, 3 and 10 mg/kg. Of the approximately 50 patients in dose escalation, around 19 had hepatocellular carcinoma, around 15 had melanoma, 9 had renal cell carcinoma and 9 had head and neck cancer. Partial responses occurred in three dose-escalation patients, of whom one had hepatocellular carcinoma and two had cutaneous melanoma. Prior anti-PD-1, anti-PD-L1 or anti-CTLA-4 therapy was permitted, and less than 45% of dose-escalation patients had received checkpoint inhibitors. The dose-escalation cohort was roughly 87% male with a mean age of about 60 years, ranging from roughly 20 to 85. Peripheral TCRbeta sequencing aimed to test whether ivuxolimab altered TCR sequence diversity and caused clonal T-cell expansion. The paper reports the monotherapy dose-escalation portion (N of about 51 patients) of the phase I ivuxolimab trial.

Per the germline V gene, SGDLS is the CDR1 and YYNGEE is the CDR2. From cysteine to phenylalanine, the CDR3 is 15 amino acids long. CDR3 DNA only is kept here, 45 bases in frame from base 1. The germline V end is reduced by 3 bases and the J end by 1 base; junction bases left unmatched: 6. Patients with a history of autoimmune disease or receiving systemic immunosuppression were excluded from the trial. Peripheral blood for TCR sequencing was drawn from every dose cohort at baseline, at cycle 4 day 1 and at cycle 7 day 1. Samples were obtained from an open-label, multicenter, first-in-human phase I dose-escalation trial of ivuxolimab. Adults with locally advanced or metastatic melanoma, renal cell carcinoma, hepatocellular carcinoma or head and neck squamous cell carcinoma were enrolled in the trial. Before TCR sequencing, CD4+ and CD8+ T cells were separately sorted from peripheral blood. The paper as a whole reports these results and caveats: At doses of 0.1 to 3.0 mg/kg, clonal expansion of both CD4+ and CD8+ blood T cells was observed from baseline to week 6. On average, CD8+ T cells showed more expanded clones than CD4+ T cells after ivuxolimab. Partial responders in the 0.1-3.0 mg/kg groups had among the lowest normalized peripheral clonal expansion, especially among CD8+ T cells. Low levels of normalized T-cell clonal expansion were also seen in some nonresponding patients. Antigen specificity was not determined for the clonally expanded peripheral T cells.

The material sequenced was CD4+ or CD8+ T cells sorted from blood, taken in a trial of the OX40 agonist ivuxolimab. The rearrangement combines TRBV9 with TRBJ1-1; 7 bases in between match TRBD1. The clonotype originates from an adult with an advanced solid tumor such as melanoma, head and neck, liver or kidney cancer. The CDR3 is CASSAGDSSNTEAFF. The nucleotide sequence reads TGTGCCAGCAGCGCAGGGGACAGTTCGAACACTGAAGCTTTCTTT. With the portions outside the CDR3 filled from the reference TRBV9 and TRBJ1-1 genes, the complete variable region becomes DSGVTQTPKHLITATGQRVTLRCSPRSGDLSVYWYQQSLDQGLQFLIQYYNGEERAKGNILERFSAQQFPDLHSELNLSSLELGDSALYFCASSAGDSSNTEAFFGQGTRLTVV.